The 19 T cell receptor beta chains below all came from one sample that was sequenced in a study of molecular identifiers for immune sequencing clone quantification. Each CDR3 protein is one row after TCRdb ran MiXCR on the PCR reads. Of some 320,000 distinct CDR3 sequences listed, about 20% are singletons. Sequenced input: naive CD8+ T cells from blood, with Jurkat cell RNA spiked in. Noted subset: FACS-sorted CD8+CD4-CCR7+CD45RA+ naive T cells. The receptors here all came from a human donor in good health. Some libraries in this study had Jurkat cell RNA spiked in.

The table lists this clonotype with a count of one. A much more abundant neighbour one base away suggests this may be a read error. The chain is built from TRBV15 and TRBJ1-3; D is unclear. From germline, CDR1 is LNHNV and CDR2 YYDKDF (reference sequence). This CDR3 comprises 15 residues. The CDR3 loop reads CATSRVSDSGNTTYF. In DNA form, the CDR3 reads TGTGCCACCAGCAGAGTGAGCGACTCTGGAAACACCACATATTTT.

Details on this clonotype: This may come from a read error, since a much larger clone is one base off. This chain uses TRBV7-6 with TRBJ2-2, with D tentatively TRBD1 (6 bases). Trimming cost V 3 bases and J 3 bases, with 11 bases left between them. The CDR3 length is 15 residues. The germline V gene encodes CDR1 SGHVS and CDR2 FNYEAQ. In nucleotides, the CDR3 is TGTGCCAGCAGCTTCGGACAGTGGCACACCGGGGAGCTGTTTTTT. It is translated as CASSFGQWHTGELFF.

This clonotype was counted at least ten times. The V and J genes are TRBV7-8 and TRBJ2-3; TRBD2 is a possible D gene (7 bases). Deletions cut 4 bases from V and 6 bases from J, with 17 bases between. The germline CDR1 and CDR2 sequences are SGHVS and FQNEAQ. This CDR3 is built from 15 residues. The CDR3 reads CASSWGGGRADTQYF. The CDR3 DNA reads as TGTGCCAGCAGCTGGGGGGGGGGCAGGGCGGATACGCAGTATTTT.

This clonotype was detected many times. The rearrangement uses TRBV29-1 and TRBJ1-1; tentatively, D is TRBD1 (5 bases). The germline V and J ends were trimmed by 2 bases and 1 base, with 14 bases remaining between them. The CDR3 runs to 15 residues. Germline CDR1 reads SQVTM; CDR2 reads ANQGSEA. The CDR3 is CSVEQPGGSNTEAFF. Written as DNA, the CDR3 is TGCAGCGTTGAACAACCCGGGGGTTCGAACACTGAAGCTTTCTTT. The full variable domain, rest sourced from reference TRBV29-1 and TRBJ1-1, is SAVISQKPSRDICQRGTSLTIQCQVDSQVTMMFWYRQQPGQSLTLIATANQGSEATYESGFVIDKFPISRPNLTFSTLTVSNMSPEDSSIYLCSVEQPGGSNTEAFFGQGTRLTVV.

Ten or more counts support this clonotype. CDR3 sequence (DNA): TGCAGCGTCCCGGATACGCAGTATTTT. Translation gives CSVPDTQYF. The J gene is TRBJ2-3, the V gene TRBV29-1, with no clear D. The CDR3 contains 9 residues. The germline V gene encodes CDR1 SQVTM and CDR2 ANQGSEA. V lost 6 bases and J lost 6, with 4 bases in between.

This clonotype was recorded many times. The chain joins TRBV19 to TRBJ1-1; D gene uncertain. V was cut by 1 base and J by 0 bases, with 9 bases left in between. CDR1 and CDR2 from the germline V gene are LNHDA and SQIVND (reference sequence). The CDR3 consists of 15 residues. CDR3 nucleotides: TGTGCCAGTAGTATAGTAAACGGAATGAACACTGAAGCTTTCTTT. The encoded protein is CASSIVNGMNTEAFF.

This clonotype occurred many times. The chain recombines TRBV29-1 with TRBJ1-5; no clear D gene. Germline CDR1 SQVTM, CDR2 ANQGSEA. Trimming removed 6 bases at V and 2 bases at J, with 11 bases between. The CDR3 has 13 amino acids. As DNA, the CDR3 is TGCAGCGTGTTGGGCAGCGGCAATCAGCCCCAGCATTTT. This gives the protein CSVLGSGNQPQHF. The full variable domain, completed using reference TRBV29-1 and TRBJ1-5, is SAVISQKPSRDICQRGTSLTIQCQVDSQVTMMFWYRQQPGQSLTLIATANQGSEATYESGFVIDKFPISRPNLTFSTLTVSNMSPEDSSIYLCSVLGSGNQPQHFGDGTRLSIL.

This clonotype has just a few counts. The V call is TRBV20-1, the J call TRBJ2-2, with 10 bases aligning to TRBD1. Per the germline V gene, CDR1 is DFQATT and CDR2 is SNEGSKA (reference sequence). The CDR3 runs 16 residues. V shed 6 bases and J 6 bases; nucleotides not matched to a gene: 13. DNA for the CDR3: TGCAGTGCCTCTGCTCGGGACAGGGGTATCTCCGGGGAGCTGTTTTTT. It codes for CSASARDRGISGELFF.

This clonotype showed up many times. The rearrangement joins TRBV6-2 or TRBV6-3 to TRBJ1-1; D not certain. Germline lookup yields CDR1 MNHEY and CDR2 SVGEGT. V lost 6 bases and J 7 bases, leaving 24 bases between the germline ends. The CDR3 length is 16 residues. The CDR3 protein is CASSTTTGIHWSEAFF. CDR3 in DNA: TGTGCCAGCAGCACTACTACGGGAATCCATTGGAGTGAAGCTTTCTTT.

The rearrangement joins TRBV27 to TRBJ2-3; TRBD1 matches at 9 bases. This CDR3 region has 19 residues. Germline V gives CDR1 MNHEY, CDR2 SMNVEV (reference sequence). The trim removed 6 bases at V and 3 bases at J, leaving 19 bases unmatched. The CDR3 sequence is CASRSGTGHRDGGTDTQYF. The CDR3 DNA sequence: TGTGCCAGCAGGTCCGGGACAGGGCACCGGGACGGGGGGACAGATACGCAGTATTTT.

As for this clonotype: This sequence may be a read error, since a much larger clone differs from it by one base. The CDR3 reads CARGKAGEQSF. The CDR3 DNA reads TGTGCCCGCGGTAAAGCGGGTGAGCAGTCCTTC. The chain couples TRBV24-1 to TRBJ2-1; D might be TRBD2 (6 bases). This CDR3 spans 11 amino acids. Germline CDR1 reads KGHDR; CDR2 reads SFDVKD.

V usage is TRBV30 and J usage is TRBJ2-3; D gene ambiguous. The V gene's germline CDR1 is GTSNPN and CDR2 SVGIG (reference sequence). Between the trimmed V and J ends, which lost 5 bases and 6 bases, there was a span of 15 bases. The CDR3 totals 13 residues. The CDR3 DNA is TGTGCCTGGGGGGTCGGGTTGTGGGATACGCAGTATTTT. It translates to CAWGVGLWDTQYF.

Notes on this clonotype: A much larger clone lies a single base off, so this may be a read error. The rearrangement links TRBV2 to TRBJ1-1, with D hard to call. Germline V CDR1 and CDR2: SNHLY, FYNNEI. This CDR3 has 13 residues. CDR3 sequence: CANSESSRSEAFF. CDR3 nucleotide sequence: TGTGCCAACAGTGAGTCGAGCCGGAGTGAAGCTTTCTTT.

Worth noting for this clonotype: As the CDR3 is not closed by the conserved phenylalanine or tryptophan, this likely results from a read error. The J gene is TRBJ2-1, the V gene TRBV7-9, with 10 bases that match TRBD2. V shed 3 bases and J 4 bases; nucleotides not matched to a gene: 6. CDR1 is SEHNR, CDR2 FQNEAQ, per germline (reference sequence). There are 16 residues in the CDR3. CDR3 nucleotide sequence: TGTGCCAGCAGCTTGGTCCTAGCGGGAGCTTACAATGAGCAGTTCTCC. This translates into CASSLVLAGAYNEQFS.

This chain connects TRBV15 to TRBJ1-5, with 8 nucleotides matching TRBD1. Germline values: CDR1 LNHNV, CDR2 YYDKDF (reference sequence). The CDR3 is 16 residues long. V gave up 0 bases and J gave up 7 bases; unmatched junction bases: 8. CDR3 DNA: TGTGCCACCAGCAGAGATTCGGCAGGGGGCTTCCAGCCCCAGCATTTT. It yields the protein CATSRDSAGGFQPQHF.

This sequence joins TRBV10-3 and TRBJ1-1; 8 nucleotides line up with TRBD1. Germline loops: CDR1 ENHRY, CDR2 SYGVKD. The CDR3 spans 17 residues. The trim removed 3 bases at V and 3 bases at J, leaving 12 bases unmatched. The DNA for the CDR3 is TGTGCCATCAGTGAAAATTCCCCAGGGGGCTCGGACACTGAAGCTTTCTTT. It is translated as CAISENSPGGSDTEAFF.

This clonotype was counted ten times or more. The chain uses TRBV7-6 and TRBJ2-1; D gene unclear. Trimming stripped 2 bases from V and 9 bases from J, with 11 bases between. The CDR3 loop spans 13 amino acids. Looked up from germline, CDR1 is SGHVS and CDR2 is FNYEAQ. The CDR3 DNA reads TGTGCCAGCAGCTTAATTTTTAATGGTGAGCAGTTCTTC. Its protein product is CASSLIFNGEQFF.

In its sample, this clonotype was seen many times. In DNA, the CDR3 is TGTGCCAGCAGCCCGATCCTGGGTGGCTCTGGAAACACCATATATTTT. Translating it yields CASSPILGGSGNTIYF. This sequence joins TRBV7-6 and TRBJ1-3; D gene unclear. CDR1 is SGHVS, CDR2 FNYEAQ, per germline. This CDR3 is 16 amino acids long. The V gene lost 5 bases and the J gene lost 0 bases, with 14 bases spanning the gap.

This chain joins TRBV4-3 and TRBJ2-5, with D perhaps matching TRBD1 or TRBD2 (5 bases each). This CDR3 region has 15 residues. Per germline, CDR1 LGHNA and CDR2 YSLEER. Trimming pared 4 bases from V and 3 bases from J, leaving 15 bases between. CDR3 amino acids: CASSPTWGSKETQYF. Here the CDR3 DNA reads TGCGCCAGCAGCCCGACGTGGGGGTCCAAAGAGACCCAGTACTTC.